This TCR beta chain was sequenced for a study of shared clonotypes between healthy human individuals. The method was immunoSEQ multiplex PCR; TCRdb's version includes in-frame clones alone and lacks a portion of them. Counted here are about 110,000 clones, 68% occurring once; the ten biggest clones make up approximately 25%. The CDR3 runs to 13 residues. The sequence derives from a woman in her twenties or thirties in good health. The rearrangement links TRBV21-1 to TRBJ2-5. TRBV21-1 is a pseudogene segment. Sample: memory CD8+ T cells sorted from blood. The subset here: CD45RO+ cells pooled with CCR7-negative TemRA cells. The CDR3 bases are TGTGCCAGCAGCGTAGTGTTAGGAGAGACCCAGTACTTC. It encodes CASSVVLGETQYF.